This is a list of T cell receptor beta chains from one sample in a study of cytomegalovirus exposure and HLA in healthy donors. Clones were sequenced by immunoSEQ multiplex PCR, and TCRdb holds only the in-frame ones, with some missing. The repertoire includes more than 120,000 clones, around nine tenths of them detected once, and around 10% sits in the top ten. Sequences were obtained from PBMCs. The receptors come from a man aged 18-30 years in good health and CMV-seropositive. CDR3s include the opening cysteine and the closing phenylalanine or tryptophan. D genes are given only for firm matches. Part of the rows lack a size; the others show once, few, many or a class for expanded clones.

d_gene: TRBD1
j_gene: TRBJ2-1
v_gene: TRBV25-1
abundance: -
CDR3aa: CASSELGRGLRNEQFF
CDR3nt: TGTGCCAGCAGTGAATTAGGCAGGGGGCTTAGGAATGAGCAGTTCTTC

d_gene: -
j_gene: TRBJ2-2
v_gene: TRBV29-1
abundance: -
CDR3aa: CSVDVTNTGELFF
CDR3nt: TGCAGCGTTGATGTCACAAACACCGGGGAGCTGTTTTTT

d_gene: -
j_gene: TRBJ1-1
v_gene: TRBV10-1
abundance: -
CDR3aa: CASTPSTQGTEAFF
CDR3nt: TGCGCCAGCACCCCTTCAACACAGGGCACTGAAGCTTTCTTT

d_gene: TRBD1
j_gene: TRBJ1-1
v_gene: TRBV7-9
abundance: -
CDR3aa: CASSLGDRGWTEAFF
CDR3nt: TGTGCCAGCAGCTTAGGGGACAGGGGTTGGACTGAAGCTTTCTTT

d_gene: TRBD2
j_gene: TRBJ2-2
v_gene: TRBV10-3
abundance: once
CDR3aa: CAIKASGHTGELFF
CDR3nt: TGTGCCATCAAGGCTAGCGGCCACACCGGGGAGCTGTTTTTT

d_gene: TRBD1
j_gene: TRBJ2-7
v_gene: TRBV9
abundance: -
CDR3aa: CASSLLSGTGAYEQYF
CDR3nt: TGTGCCAGCAGCTTGCTTTCCGGGACAGGGGCCTACGAGCAGTACTTC

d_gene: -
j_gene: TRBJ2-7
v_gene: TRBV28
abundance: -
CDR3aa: CASSFLPRVGSYEQYF
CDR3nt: TGTGCCAGCAGTTTTTTGCCCAGGGTGGGTAGCTACGAGCAGTACTTC

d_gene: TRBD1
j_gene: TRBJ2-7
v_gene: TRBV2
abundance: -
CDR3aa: CASSVGTGAYEQYF
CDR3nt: TGTGCCAGCAGTGTCGGGACAGGGGCCTACGAGCAGTACTTC

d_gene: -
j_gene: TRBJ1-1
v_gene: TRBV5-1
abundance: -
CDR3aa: CASSSLEGRNTEAFF
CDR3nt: TGCGCCAGCAGCTCTCTGGAGGGGCGGAACACTGAAGCTTTCTTT

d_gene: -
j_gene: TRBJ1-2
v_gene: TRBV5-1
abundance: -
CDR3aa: CASSLDRNYGYTF
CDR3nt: TGCGCCAGCAGCTTGGACAGAAACTATGGCTACACCTTC

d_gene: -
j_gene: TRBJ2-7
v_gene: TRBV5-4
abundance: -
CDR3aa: CASSNELLTYEQYF
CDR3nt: TGTGCCAGCAGCAATGAACTCCTTACCTACGAGCAGTACTTC

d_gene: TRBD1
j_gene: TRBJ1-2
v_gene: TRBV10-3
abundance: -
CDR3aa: CAISESTGYYGYTF
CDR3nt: TGTGCCATCAGTGAGTCGACAGGGTACTATGGCTACACCTTC

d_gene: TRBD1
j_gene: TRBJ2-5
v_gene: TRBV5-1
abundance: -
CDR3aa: CASSRAQGARQEAQYF
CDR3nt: TGCGCCAGCAGCCGGGCCCAGGGGGCTCGGCAAGAGGCCCAGTACTTC

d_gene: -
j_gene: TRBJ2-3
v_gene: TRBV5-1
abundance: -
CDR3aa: CASSLTELTDTQYF
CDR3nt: TGCGCCAGCAGCTTGACCGAACTCACAGATACGCAGTATTTT

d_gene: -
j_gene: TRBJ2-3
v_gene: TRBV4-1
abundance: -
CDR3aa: CASSQEGSRSTDTQYF
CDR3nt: TGCGCCAGCAGCCAAGAAGGGAGTAGGAGCACAGATACGCAGTATTTT

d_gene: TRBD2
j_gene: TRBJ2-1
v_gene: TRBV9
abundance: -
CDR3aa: CASNGGSGNNEQFF
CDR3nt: TGTGCCAGCAATGGAGGTAGCGGGAACAATGAGCAGTTCTTC

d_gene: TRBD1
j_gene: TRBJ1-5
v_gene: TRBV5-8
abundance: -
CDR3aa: CASSSDRAGGQPQHF
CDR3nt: TGTGCCAGCAGCTCGGACAGGGCAGGCGGTCAGCCCCAGCATTTT

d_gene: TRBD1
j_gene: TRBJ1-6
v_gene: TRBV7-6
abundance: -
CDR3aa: CASSSWTGTDSPLHF
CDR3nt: TGTGCCAGCAGCTCCTGGACAGGGACGGATTCACCCCTCCACTTT

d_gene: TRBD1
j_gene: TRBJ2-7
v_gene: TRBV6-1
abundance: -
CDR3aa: CASSGSGTGTYEQYF
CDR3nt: TGTGCCAGCAGCGGTTCCGGGACAGGGACCTACGAGCAGTACTTC

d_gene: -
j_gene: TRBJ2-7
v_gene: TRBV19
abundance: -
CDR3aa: CASSIAADSYEQYF
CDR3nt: TGTGCCAGTAGTATTGCTGCGGATTCCTACGAGCAGTACTTC

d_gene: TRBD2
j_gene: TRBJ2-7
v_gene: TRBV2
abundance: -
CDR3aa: CASSGSKAGRPPIF
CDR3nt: TGTGCCAGCAGTGGGTCAAAAGCGGGACGACCCCCCATATTC

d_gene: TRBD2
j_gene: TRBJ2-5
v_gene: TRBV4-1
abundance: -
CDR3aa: CASSQEGSGRPQETQYF
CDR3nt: TGCGCCAGCAGCCAAGAGGGGAGCGGGAGGCCCCAAGAGACCCAGTACTTC

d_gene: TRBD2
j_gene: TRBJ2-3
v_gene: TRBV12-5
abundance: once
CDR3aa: CASAPSGTTDTQYF
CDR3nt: TGTGCTAGTGCCCCTAGCGGGACCACAGATACGCAGTATTTT

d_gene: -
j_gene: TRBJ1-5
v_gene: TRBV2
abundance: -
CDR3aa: CASSPPLRWVVNQPQHF
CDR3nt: TGTGCCAGCAGCCCACCACTCAGGTGGGTAGTCAATCAGCCCCAGCATTTT

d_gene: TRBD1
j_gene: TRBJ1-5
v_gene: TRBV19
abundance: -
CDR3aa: CASSRKGASNQPQHF
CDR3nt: TGTGCCAGTAGTAGGAAGGGGGCAAGCAATCAGCCCCAGCATTTT

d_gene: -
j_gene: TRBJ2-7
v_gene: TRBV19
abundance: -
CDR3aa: CASSVTRSYEQYF
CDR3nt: TGTGCCAGTAGTGTGACTCGATCCTACGAGCAGTACTTC

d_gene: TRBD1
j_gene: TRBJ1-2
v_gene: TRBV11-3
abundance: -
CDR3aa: CASSLDKGQTYGYTF
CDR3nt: TGTGCCAGCAGCTTAGACAAGGGACAGACTTATGGCTACACCTTC

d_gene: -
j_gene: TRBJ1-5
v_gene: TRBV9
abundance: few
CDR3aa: CASSVGIEQPQHF
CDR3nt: TGTGCCAGCAGCGTAGGAATAGAGCAGCCCCAGCATTTT

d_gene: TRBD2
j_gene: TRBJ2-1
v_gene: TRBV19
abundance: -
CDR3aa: CASSILAGGGNEQFF
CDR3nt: TGTGCCAGTAGTATCCTAGCGGGAGGCGGCAATGAGCAGTTCTTC

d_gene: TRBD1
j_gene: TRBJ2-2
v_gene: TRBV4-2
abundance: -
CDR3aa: CASSSRTGKNTGELFF
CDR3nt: TGTGCCAGCAGCTCTAGGACAGGGAAGAACACCGGGGAGCTGTTTTTT

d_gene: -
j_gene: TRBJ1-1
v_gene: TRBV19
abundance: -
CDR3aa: CASTLTFRGRAEAFF
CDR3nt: TGTGCCAGTACTCTCACGTTCCGGGGGAGAGCTGAAGCTTTCTTT

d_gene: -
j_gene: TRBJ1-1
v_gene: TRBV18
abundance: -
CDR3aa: CASSWTENTEAFF
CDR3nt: TGTGCCAGCTCGTGGACAGAGAACACTGAAGCTTTCTTT

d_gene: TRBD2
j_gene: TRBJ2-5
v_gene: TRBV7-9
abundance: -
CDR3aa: CASSSGLAGPQETQYF
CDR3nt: TGTGCCAGCAGCTCAGGACTAGCGGGACCCCAAGAGACCCAGTACTTC

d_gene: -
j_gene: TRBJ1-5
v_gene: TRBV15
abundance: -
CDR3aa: CATSRDNTGGQHF
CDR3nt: TGTGCCACCAGCAGAGATAACACGGGGGGCCAGCATTTT

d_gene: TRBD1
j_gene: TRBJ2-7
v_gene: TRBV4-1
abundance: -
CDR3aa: CASSQVWTGVYEQYF
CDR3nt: TGCGCCAGCAGCCAAGTGTGGACAGGGGTCTACGAGCAGTACTTC

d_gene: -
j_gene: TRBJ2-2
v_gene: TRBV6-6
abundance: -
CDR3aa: CASSYRTTGELFF
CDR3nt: TGTGCCAGCAGTTACCGAACTACCGGGGAGCTGTTTTTT

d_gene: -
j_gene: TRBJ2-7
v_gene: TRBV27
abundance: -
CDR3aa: CASSQAFSLSSYEQYF
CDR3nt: TGTGCCAGCAGTCAAGCCTTCTCTCTTAGCTCCTACGAGCAGTACTTC